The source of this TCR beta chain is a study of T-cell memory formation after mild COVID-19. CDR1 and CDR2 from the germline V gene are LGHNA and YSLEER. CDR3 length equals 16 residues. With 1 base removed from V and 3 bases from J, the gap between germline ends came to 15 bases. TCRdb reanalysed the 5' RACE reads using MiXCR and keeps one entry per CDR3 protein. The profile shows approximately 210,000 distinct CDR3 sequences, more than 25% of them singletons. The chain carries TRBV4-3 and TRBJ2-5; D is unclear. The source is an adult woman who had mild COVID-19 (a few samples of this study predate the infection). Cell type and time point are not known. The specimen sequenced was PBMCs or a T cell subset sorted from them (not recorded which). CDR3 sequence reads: CASSQALSSPEETQYF. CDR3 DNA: TGCGCCAGCAGCCAAGCCCTTTCCTCCCCCGAAGAGACCCAGTACTTC.